This is a list of T cell receptor beta chains from one sample in a study of T-cell memory formation after mild COVID-19. Each CDR3 protein is one row after TCRdb ran MiXCR on the 5' RACE reads. The table records 200,000 to 300,000 distinct CDR3 sequences, roughly 17% of them present only once. The sample comprised PBMCs or a T cell subset sorted from them (not recorded which). These receptors were collected from a young man who had mild COVID-19 (a few samples of this study predate the infection). Cell type and time point are not known. Both conserved end residues are part of each CDR3. D genes are given only for firm matches. For some rows the clone size is stated as once, few or many, or as a class when expanded; others skip it.

V gene	D gene	clone size	J gene	CDR3 DNA	CDR3 protein
TRBV23-1	.	few	TRBJ1-5	TGCGCCGGTTATAGCAATCAGCCCCAGCATTTT	CAGYSNQPQHF
TRBV5-6	TRBD1	few	TRBJ1-6	TGTGCCAGCAGCTCCGGACAGGGAGACCCCCTCCACTTT	CASSSGQGDPLHF
TRBV5-1	.	.	TRBJ2-3	TGCGCCAGCAGCTTGGTAATGATCTCAGATACGCAGTATTTT	CASSLVMISDTQYF
TRBV5-4	TRBD1	.	TRBJ2-1	TGTGCCAGCAGCCCACAGGAGACAGGGACCTACAATGAGCAGTTCTTC	CASSPQETGTYNEQFF
TRBV6-2/TRBV6-3	TRBD1	many	TRBJ2-1	TGTGCCAGCAGCGATAGGACAGGGCTGTTGACCTACAATGAGCAGTTCTTC	CASSDRTGLLTYNEQFF
TRBV28	TRBD1	few	TRBJ1-1	TGTGCCAGCAGTTTCTACAGGGGATCTGAAGCTTTCTTT	CASSFYRGSEAFF
TRBV6-5	.	.	TRBJ1-1	TGTGCCAGCAGAAACAGGGTCACTGAAGCTTTCTTT	CASRNRVTEAFF
TRBV24-1	.	few	TRBJ1-1	TGTGCCACCAGTGATGGGACTTTGAACACTGAAGCTTTCTTT	CATSDGTLNTEAFF
TRBV7-2	.	few	TRBJ2-1	TGTGCCAGCAGCTTAAATAACCCCTACAATGAGCAGTTCTTC	CASSLNNPYNEQFF
TRBV5-1	TRBD1	few	TRBJ2-1	TGCGCCAGCAGCCGGGACAGGGCCCTCAATGAGCAGTTCTTC	CASSRDRALNEQFF
TRBV7-2	TRBD1	.	TRBJ2-7	TGTGCCAGCAGCTCCCGGACAGGGGACGAGCAGTACTTC	CASSSRTGDEQYF
TRBV7-2	.	few	TRBJ1-2	TGTGCCAGCAGCCACCTCGACAGCTACTATGGCTACACCTTC	CASSHLDSYYGYTF
TRBV6-6	TRBD1	many	TRBJ2-7	TGTGCCAGCAGCGTAGGGACAGGGTTATACGAGCAGTACTTC	CASSVGTGLYEQYF
TRBV7-7	.	few	TRBJ2-7	TGTGCCAGCAGCCAAGGGACCGACTACGAGCAGTACTTC	CASSQGTDYEQYF
TRBV5-6	TRBD2	.	TRBJ2-5	TGTGCCAGCAGCTTGGTAGGGCGGGGGGAGACCCAGTACTTC	CASSLVGRGETQYF
TRBV29-1	TRBD2	.	TRBJ2-3	TGCAGCGTGCGGACTAGCGGGGGCCTTTTCACAGATACGCAGTATTTT	CSVRTSGGLFTDTQYF
TRBV20-1	TRBD1	.	TRBJ1-2	TGCAGTGCTAGAGGCCCGGGACAGGGTGGCGGCTACACCTTC	CSARGPGQGGGYTF
TRBV7-9	TRBD2	.	TRBJ2-5	TGTGCCAGCGCTAGCGGGACAAGGGAGACCCAGTACTTC	CASASGTRETQYF
TRBV9	TRBD2	.	TRBJ2-3	TGTGCCAGCAGCGTAGGTAGGGCCAGCGGGGGGGCGGATACGCAGTATTTT	CASSVGRASGGADTQYF
TRBV11-1	.	few	TRBJ2-4	TGTGCCAGCAGCTCCTCCGACAGAGCCAAAAACATTCAGTACTTC	CASSSSDRAKNIQYF
TRBV7-9	.	few	TRBJ1-1	TGTGCCAGCACGGGCGGGCTCCCGAACACTGAAGCTTTCTTT	CASTGGLPNTEAFF
TRBV5-6	TRBD1	.	TRBJ1-2	TGTGCCAGCAGCCTTATGGGACAGCCTATGAGCTACACCTTC	CASSLMGQPMSYTF
TRBV11-3	.	.	TRBJ2-2	TGTGCCAGCAGCCCGGGAGAGAACACCGGGGAGCTGTTTTTT	CASSPGENTGELFF
TRBV5-1	.	.	TRBJ1-1	TGCGCCAGCACACTGCTGGGTGAAGCTTTCTTT	CASTLLGEAFF